This record covers a single T cell receptor (beta chain). The study recruited people aged about 18 to 90 years across roughly 23 US areas. The sample is drawn from a study of blood T cell repertoires in COVID-19. The overall study: Sources were T cells, B-cell-depleted T cells, or PBMCs; the material itself was cDNA or gDNA.

Original analysis: Researchers report that nucleated cell counts were estimated from reference gene primer amplification. This table comes from immunoSEQ multiplex PCR, and its TCRdb copy is limited to in-frame clones, with some not included. V, J and clone size reflect that table, while D and trimming were determined from the DNA. This table has some 240,000 clones, around 84% appearing once. Germline-derived CDR1 and CDR2 are LGHDT and YNNKEL (reference sequence). The CDR3 consists of 17 residues. The V gene end was trimmed by 0 bases and the J gene end by 4 bases; junction bases not matched to a gene: 9.

Sample: PBMCs or T cells enriched from blood (not recorded which). The chain is built from TRBV3-1 (or the pseudogene TRBV3-2) and TRBJ2-3; 8 positions agree with TRBD2. The clonotype was recovered from a man aged 25 to 45 with acute COVID-19. The CDR3 DNA follows: TGTGCCAGCAGCCAAGAATCACGGGAGGGACTGGCAGATACGCAGTATTTT. The encoded protein is CASSQESREGLADTQYF.